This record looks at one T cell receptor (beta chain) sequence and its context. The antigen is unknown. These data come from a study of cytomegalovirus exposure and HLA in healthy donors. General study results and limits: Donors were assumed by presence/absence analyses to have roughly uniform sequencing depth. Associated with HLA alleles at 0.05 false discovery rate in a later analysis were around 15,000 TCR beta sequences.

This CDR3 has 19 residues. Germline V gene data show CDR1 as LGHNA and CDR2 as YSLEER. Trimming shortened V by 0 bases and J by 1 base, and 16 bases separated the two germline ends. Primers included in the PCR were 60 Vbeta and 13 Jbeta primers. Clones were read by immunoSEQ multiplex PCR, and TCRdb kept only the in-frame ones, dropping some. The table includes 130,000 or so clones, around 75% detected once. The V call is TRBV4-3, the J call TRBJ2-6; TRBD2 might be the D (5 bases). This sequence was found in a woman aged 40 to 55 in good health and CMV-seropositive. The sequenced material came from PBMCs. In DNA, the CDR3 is TGCGCCAGCAGCCAAGACGGGTACGCAAGAGGGTCTGGGGCCAACGTCCTGACTTTC. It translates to CASSQDGYARGSGANVLTF.